This is a list of T cell receptor beta chains from one sample in a study of vaccination and CD4 T cells after COVID-19. These receptors have no identified antigens. Each CDR3 protein is one row after TCRdb ran MiXCR on the PCR reads. The sample records about 19,000 distinct CDR3 sequences, approximately 33% being singletons. The specimen was cultured CD4+ T cells from blood. The receptors stem from a human donor with COVID-19. Both conserved end residues are part of each CDR3. Fields, in order: CDR3 DNA, CDR3 protein, J gene, V gene, clone size, D gene. D genes are given only for firm matches. The listing skips clone size in some rows; elsewhere it reads once, few, many or a size class.

CDR3 DNA: TGTGCCAGCAGCCCGCAGACAGGGGGCGCGTACGAGCAGTACTTC
CDR3 protein: CASSPQTGGAYEQYF
J gene: TRBJ2-7
V gene: TRBV7-2
clone size: .
D gene: TRBD1

CDR3 DNA: TGTGCCAGCAGCTTAGGAGGGGGCTTCTTATACGAGCAGTACTTC
CDR3 protein: CASSLGGGFLYEQYF
J gene: TRBJ2-7
V gene: TRBV11-2
clone size: .
D gene: TRBD1

CDR3 DNA: TGTGCCAGCAGCTATCGGACAGGCCGAGATTCACCCCTCCACTTT
CDR3 protein: CASSYRTGRDSPLHF
J gene: TRBJ1-6
V gene: TRBV7-9
clone size: .
D gene: TRBD1

CDR3 DNA: TGTGCCAGCAGCTTAGTACAGGGGGCGGGTTCACCCCTCCACTTT
CDR3 protein: CASSLVQGAGSPLHF
J gene: TRBJ1-6
V gene: TRBV7-6
clone size: .
D gene: TRBD1

CDR3 DNA: TGTGCCATCATGACTAGCGGGGGTAATGAGCAGTTCTTC
CDR3 protein: CAIMTSGGNEQFF
J gene: TRBJ2-1
V gene: TRBV10-3
clone size: .
D gene: TRBD2

CDR3 DNA: TGCAGCGTTAGACTGGGACTAGCGGGGATCGATACGCAGTATTTT
CDR3 protein: CSVRLGLAGIDTQYF
J gene: TRBJ2-3
V gene: TRBV29-1
clone size: .
D gene: TRBD2

CDR3 DNA: TGTGCCAGCAGCTTAGACCTAAACAGGGAGAGCTCCTATAATTCACCCCTCCACTTT
CDR3 protein: CASSLDLNRESSYNSPLHF
J gene: TRBJ1-6
V gene: TRBV7-8
clone size: medium-sized
D gene: .

CDR3 DNA: TGTGCCAGCCTCCGGGGGGCTTCTAGCACAGATACGCAGTATTTT
CDR3 protein: CASLRGASSTDTQYF
J gene: TRBJ2-3
V gene: TRBV12-3/TRBV12-4
clone size: .
D gene: .

CDR3 DNA: TGTGCCAGCAGTCCTTCGGGGCGGGTCTATGGCTACACCTTC
CDR3 protein: CASSPSGRVYGYTF
J gene: TRBJ1-2
V gene: TRBV28
clone size: few
D gene: .

CDR3 DNA: TGTGCCAGCAGTTACGACCGGTGGACGCAGTACTTC
CDR3 protein: CASSYDRWTQYF
J gene: TRBJ2-7
V gene: TRBV6-5
clone size: few
D gene: .

CDR3 DNA: TGTGCCAGCAGCCAGGTAGCGGGGGGTTTAGCGGATACGCAGTATTTT
CDR3 protein: CASSQVAGGLADTQYF
J gene: TRBJ2-3
V gene: TRBV7-2
clone size: .
D gene: TRBD2

CDR3 DNA: TGTGCCAGCAGTTTCCCTGTCGGGACAGGGGTGCAGGAGCAGTACTTC
CDR3 protein: CASSFPVGTGVQEQYF
J gene: TRBJ2-7
V gene: TRBV28
clone size: .
D gene: TRBD1

CDR3 DNA: TGTGCCTCCTCAAGGACCAGACGACTCCGCAAGAAGCAGTTCTTC
CDR3 protein: CASSRTRRLRKKQFF
J gene: TRBJ2-1
V gene: TRBV9
clone size: .
D gene: .

CDR3 DNA: TGTGCCAGCAGCGCCGGTGGGTTCGGGAATTCACCCCTCCACTTT
CDR3 protein: CASSAGGFGNSPLHF
J gene: TRBJ1-6
V gene: TRBV9
clone size: .
D gene: .

CDR3 DNA: TGTGCCAGCAGCTTATCCGGGGGCAACGCTGAAGCTTTCTTT
CDR3 protein: CASSLSGGNAEAFF
J gene: TRBJ1-1
V gene: TRBV7-3
clone size: .
D gene: .

CDR3 DNA: TGTGCCAGCAGGCCGGTCGGGCAGGAGTCCTACGAGCAGTACTTC
CDR3 protein: CASRPVGQESYEQYF
J gene: TRBJ2-7
V gene: TRBV7-2
clone size: .
D gene: .

CDR3 DNA: TGCAGTGCTGGGGCGACAGGGGGAAATTCACCCCTCCACTTT
CDR3 protein: CSAGATGGNSPLHF
J gene: TRBJ1-6
V gene: TRBV20-1
clone size: .
D gene: TRBD1

CDR3 DNA: TGCGCCAGCAGCCACCCCGGACAGGGCGAAGACGAGCAGTACTTC
CDR3 protein: CASSHPGQGEDEQYF
J gene: TRBJ2-7
V gene: TRBV5-1
clone size: .
D gene: TRBD1

CDR3 DNA: TGTGCCAGCAGCTCGCTCCCGACTAGCGCGGAGACCCAGTACTTC
CDR3 protein: CASSSLPTSAETQYF
J gene: TRBJ2-5
V gene: TRBV5-4
clone size: .
D gene: TRBD2

CDR3 DNA: TGCAGTGCTAGAGATACAGGGGGCATCTCTGGAAACACCATATATTTT
CDR3 protein: CSARDTGGISGNTIYF
J gene: TRBJ1-3
V gene: TRBV20-1
clone size: .
D gene: TRBD1

CDR3 DNA: TGCGCCAGCAGCCAAGAGTCTCAGGGGGGCGGGCAAGAGACCCAGTACTTC
CDR3 protein: CASSQESQGGGQETQYF
J gene: TRBJ2-5
V gene: TRBV4-1
clone size: .
D gene: .

CDR3 DNA: TGTGCCAGCAGCCAAGCGGGGGGCGGGAATGGCTACACCTTC
CDR3 protein: CASSQAGGGNGYTF
J gene: TRBJ1-2
V gene: TRBV14
clone size: .
D gene: .